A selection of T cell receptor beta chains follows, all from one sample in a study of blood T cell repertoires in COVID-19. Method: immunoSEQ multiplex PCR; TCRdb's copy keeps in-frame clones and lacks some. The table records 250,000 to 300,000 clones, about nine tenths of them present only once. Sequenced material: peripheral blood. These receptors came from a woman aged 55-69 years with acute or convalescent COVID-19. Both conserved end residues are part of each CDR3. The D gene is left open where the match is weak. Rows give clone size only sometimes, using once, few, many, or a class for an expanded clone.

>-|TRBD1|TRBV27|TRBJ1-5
CASSFGQGGSNQPQHF
TGTGCCAGCAGTTTTGGACAGGGAGGCAGCAATCAGCCCCAGCATTTT
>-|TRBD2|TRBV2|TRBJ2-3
CASPPGSGGTRADTQYF
TGTGCCAGCCCCCCAGGCTCGGGGGGGACTAGGGCAGATACGCAGTATTTT
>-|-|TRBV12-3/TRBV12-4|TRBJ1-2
CASSLGAGYTF
TGTGCCAGCAGTTTGGGGGCGGGCTACACCTTC
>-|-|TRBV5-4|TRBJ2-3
CASRVGGGATDTQYF
TGTGCCAGCAGGGTTGGAGGGGGGGCAACAGATACGCAGTATTTT
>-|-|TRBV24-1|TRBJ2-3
CATSDLRSRRTDTQYF
TGTGCCACCAGTGACCTGAGATCACGTCGCACAGATACGCAGTATTTT
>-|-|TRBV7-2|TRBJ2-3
CASSTSWRGGTDTQYF
TGTGCCAGCAGCACTAGCTGGAGGGGCGGCACAGATACGCAGTATTTT
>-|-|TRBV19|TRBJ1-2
CASNLPGANYGYTF
TGTGCCAGTAATCTTCCGGGGGCTAACTATGGCTACACCTTC
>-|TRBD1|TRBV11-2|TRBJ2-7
CASSSGQGPYEQYF
TGTGCCAGCAGCTCGGGACAGGGCCCTTACGAGCAGTACTTC
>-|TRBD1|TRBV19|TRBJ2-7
CASSIGATGGYYEQYF
TGTGCCAGTAGTATAGGGGCGACAGGGGGTTACTACGAGCAGTACTTC
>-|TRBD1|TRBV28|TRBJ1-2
CASRGQGGRGNGYTF
TGTGCCAGCCGGGGACAGGGGGGACGAGGAAATGGCTACACCTTC
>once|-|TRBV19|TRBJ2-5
CASSMRGIQETQYF
TGTGCCAGTAGTATGCGCGGAATCCAAGAGACCCAGTACTTC
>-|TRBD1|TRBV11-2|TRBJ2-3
CASSPGQASTDTQYF
TGTGCCAGCAGCCCGGGACAGGCGAGCACAGATACGCAGTATTTT
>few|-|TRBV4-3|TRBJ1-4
CASSPSGRQRGGEKLFF
TGCGCCAGCAGCCCAAGCGGGCGACAGCGCGGGGGTGAAAAACTGTTTTTT
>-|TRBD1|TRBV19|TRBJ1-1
CASTSTGGSTEAFF
TGTGCCAGTACCTCGACAGGGGGCTCTACTGAAGCTTTCTTT
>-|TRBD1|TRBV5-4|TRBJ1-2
CASSLADRVGYGYTF
TGTGCCAGCAGCTTGGCGGACAGGGTTGGGTATGGCTACACCTTC
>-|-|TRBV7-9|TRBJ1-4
CASSWEENPREKLFF
TGTGCCAGCAGCTGGGAGGAGAACCCAAGGGAAAAACTGTTTTTT
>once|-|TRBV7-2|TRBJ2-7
CASSLVAQGLSYEQYF
TGTGCCAGCAGCTTAGTAGCTCAGGGACTCTCCTACGAGCAGTACTTC
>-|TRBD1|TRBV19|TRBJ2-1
CASSILDRMYNEQFF
TGTGCCAGTAGTATTCTGGACAGGATGTACAATGAGCAGTTCTTC
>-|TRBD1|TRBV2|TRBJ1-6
CASSPGQGNSPLHF
TGTGCCAGCAGTCCGGGACAGGGGAATTCACCCCTCCACTTT
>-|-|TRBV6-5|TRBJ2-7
CASSQLYDYEQYF
TGTGCCAGCAGTCAACTATACGATTACGAGCAGTACTTC
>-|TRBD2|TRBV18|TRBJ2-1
CASSFLQRGGSYNEQFF
TGTGCCAGCTCATTCCTACAACGGGGGGGCTCCTACAATGAGCAGTTCTTC
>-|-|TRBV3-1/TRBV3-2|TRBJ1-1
CASSGTGKMNTEAFF
TGTGCCAGCAGCGGTACAGGGAAGATGAACACTGAAGCTTTCTTT
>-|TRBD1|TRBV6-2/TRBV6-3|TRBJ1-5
CASSYAQVTARDRGGNQPQHF
TGTGCCAGCAGTTACGCCCAAGTAACCGCAAGGGACAGGGGCGGCAATCAGCCCCAGCATTTT
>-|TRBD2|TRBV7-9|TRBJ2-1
CASSRSLGSLAVPYNEQFF
TGTGCCAGCAGCAGATCCCTAGGCAGTCTAGCGGTACCCTACAATGAGCAGTTCTTC
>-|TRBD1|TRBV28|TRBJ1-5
CASSSRTGITITRNQPQHF
TGTGCCAGCAGTTCCCGGACAGGGATAACAATAACAAGGAATCAGCCCCAGCATTTT
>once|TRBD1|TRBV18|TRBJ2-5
CASSPLAGGWETQYF
TGTGCCAGCTCACCATTGGCAGGGGGCTGGGAGACCCAGTACTTC